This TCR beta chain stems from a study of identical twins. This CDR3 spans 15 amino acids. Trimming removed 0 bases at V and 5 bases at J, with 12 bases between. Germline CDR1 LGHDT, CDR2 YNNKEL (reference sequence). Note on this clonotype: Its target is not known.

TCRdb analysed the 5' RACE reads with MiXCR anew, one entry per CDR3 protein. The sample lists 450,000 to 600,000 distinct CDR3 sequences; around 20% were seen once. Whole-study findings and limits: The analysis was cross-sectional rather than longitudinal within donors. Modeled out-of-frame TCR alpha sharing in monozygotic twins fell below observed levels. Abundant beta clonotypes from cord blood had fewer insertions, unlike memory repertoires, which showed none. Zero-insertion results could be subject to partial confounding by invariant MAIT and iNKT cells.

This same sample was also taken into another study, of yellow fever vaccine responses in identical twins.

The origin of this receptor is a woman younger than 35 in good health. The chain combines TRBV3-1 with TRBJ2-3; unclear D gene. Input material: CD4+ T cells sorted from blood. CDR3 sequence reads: CASSQEARFGDTQYF. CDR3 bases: TGTGCCAGCAGCCAAGAAGCCAGGTTTGGAGATACGCAGTATTTT.